Below, 13 T cell receptor beta chains from the same sample are listed, as sequenced in a study of T cells in narcolepsy. Method: immunoSEQ multiplex PCR; TCRdb's copy keeps in-frame clones and lacks some. The table records 24,000 or so clones, around four fifths of them present only once. The sequencing sample was made of CD45RA- memory CD4+ T cells from PBMCs. The receptors come from a human donor with narcolepsy.

This clone was detected only a few times. The chain employs TRBV28 and TRBJ2-2; 12 bases agree with TRBD2. The junction had 5 bases not matched to a gene; V was cut back by 0 bases and J by 6 bases. The germline V gene encodes CDR1 MDHEN and CDR2 SYDVKM. The CDR3 totals 17 residues. CDR3 coding DNA: TGTGCCAGCAGTTTATGGGGACTAGCGGGTGGTCCCGGGGAGCTGTTTTTT. Residues: CASSLWGLAGGPGELFF.

The CDR3 DNA sequence: TGTGCCAGCAGGCGGGAGGGGGGCAATCAGCCCCAGCATTTT. It encodes CASRREGGNQPQHF. The rearrangement links TRBV6-5 to TRBJ1-5, with D perhaps TRBD1 (6 bases). This CDR3 has 14 amino acids. V dropped 6 bases and J dropped 2 bases, with 11 bases sitting between them. Per the germline V gene, CDR1 is MNHEY and CDR2 is SVGAGI.

This chain uses TRBV25-1 with TRBJ2-7, with TRBD2 as a possible D gene (6 bases). This CDR3 is built from 14 residues. Germline CDR1 MGHDK, CDR2 SYGVNS. The V gene lost 1 base and the J gene lost 6 bases, with 13 bases spanning the gap. CDR3 coding DNA: TGTGCCAGCAGTGAATTCGGGGGTTCGGCCGAGCAGTACTTC. Its translation: CASSEFGGSAEQYF.

This clone is a singleton in its sample. The chain links TRBV25-1 to TRBJ2-5; perhaps D is TRBD1 or TRBD2 (5 bases each). Trimming removed 5 bases at V and 7 bases at J, with 17 bases between. Germline CDR1 is MGHDK and CDR2 is SYGVNS. The CDR3 consists of 14 residues. The CDR3 DNA reads as TGTGCCAGCAGTCCTGGGACGGCCCAGGGGACCCAGTACTTC. Protein: CASSPGTAQGTQYF. The full variable domain, its missing parts supplied by reference TRBV25-1 and TRBJ2-5, is EADIYQTPRYLVIGTGKKITLECSQTMGHDKMYWYQQDPGMELHLIHYSYGVNSTEKGDLSSESTVSRIRTEHFPLTLESARPSHTSQYLCASSPGTAQGTQYFGPGTRLLVL.

The chain links TRBV5-1 to TRBJ1-2; 10 nucleotides line up with TRBD1. Germline V CDR1 and CDR2: SGHRS, YFSETQ. The CDR3 spans 14 residues. The J segment lost 6 bases and the V segment lost 4 bases, leaving 6 bases of the junction unmatched. The CDR3 DNA sequence: TGCGCCAGCAGCCTAGGACAGGGGGTTGATGGCTACACCTTC. The encoded protein is CASSLGQGVDGYTF.

The V call is TRBV5-1, the J call TRBJ2-5; TRBD1 or TRBD2 may be the D gene (5 bases each). Judging by the DNA end, TRBJ2-7 fits better; the J call may be wrong. Germline V CDR1 and CDR2: SGHRS, YFSETQ. The CDR3 loop spans 15 amino acids. CDR3 coding DNA: TGCGCCAGCAGCTTGTCTGGGGGAGAGGGGTACGAGCAGTACTTC. Encoded protein: CASSLSGGEGYEQYF.

V and J are TRBV7-2 and TRBJ2-1; 7 nucleotides line up with TRBD1. The CDR3 has 13 amino acids. CDR1 is SGHTA and CDR2 is FQGNSA in the germline V gene. V lost 4 bases, J lost 14 bases, and 11 bases stayed unmatched. As DNA, the CDR3 is TGTGCCAGCAGCTCACGTAACCTGGGACAGAAGTTCTTC. Its translation: CASSSRNLGQKFF.

The chain joins TRBV10-3 to TRBJ2-1; 14 bases fit TRBD2. In germline, CDR1 is ENHRY, CDR2 SYGVKD. The CDR3 is 17 residues long. V was clipped by 5 bases and J by 9 bases; unmatched bases: 12. The CDR3 protein is CAISMTSGRAGPSEQFF. The CDR3, as DNA: TGTGCCATCAGTATGACTAGCGGGAGGGCCGGCCCCAGTGAGCAGTTCTTC.

The CDR3 loop reads CASSRGTSGRNTDTQYF. The CDR3, as DNA: TGTGCCAGCAGCAGAGGGACTAGCGGGAGGAACACAGATACGCAGTATTTT. V usage is TRBV5-4 and J usage is TRBJ2-3; TRBD2 agrees at 15 bases. The germline V gene encodes CDR1 SGHNT and CDR2 YYREEE (reference sequence). The J segment lost 2 bases and the V segment lost 4 bases, leaving 5 bases of the junction unmatched. CDR3 size: 17 residues.

The chain recombines TRBV18 with TRBJ2-1; 10 nucleotides match TRBD1. Germline-derived CDR1 and CDR2 are KGHSH and LQKENI. The CDR3 spans 16 residues. V trimming: 2 bases; J trimming: 9 bases; junction bases outside the gene matches: 10. DNA of the CDR3: TGTGCCAGCTCACCATTCGGGACAGGGGTTGAGGTTGAGCAGTTCTTC. Amino acids: CASSPFGTGVEVEQFF.

As to this clone: The sample contains more than one DNA sequence encoding this CDR3. This chain connects TRBV2 to TRBJ1-5; maybe TRBD1 (5 bases). Germline loops: CDR1 SNHLY, CDR2 FYNNEI. The CDR3 runs 15 residues. The V end was cut by 10 bases, the J end by 6 bases, with 22 bases between. The CDR3 coding sequence is TGTGCCACCGGTGGAGGGATGAGGGGTGGTCAGCCCCAGCATTTT. It translates to CATGGGMRGGQPQHF.

This chain links TRBV2 with TRBJ1-1; D might be TRBD1 (6 bases). Per the germline V gene, CDR1 is SNHLY and CDR2 is FYNNEI. Trimming cost V 6 bases and J 1 base, with 9 bases left between them. The CDR3 consists of 13 residues. The DNA of the CDR3 is TGTGCCAGCAGGGACAGTGAGAACACTGAAGCTTTCTTT. Protein sequence: CASRDSENTEAFF.

The rearrangement joins TRBV11-2 to TRBJ2-2; no definite D call. Germline lookup yields CDR1 SGHAT and CDR2 FQNNGV. Trimming removed 1 base at V and 6 bases at J, with 9 bases between. The CDR3 totals 14 residues. CDR3 region: CASSLVGPAGELFF. DNA for the CDR3: TGTGCCAGCAGCTTAGTGGGCCCCGCCGGGGAGCTGTTTTTT.